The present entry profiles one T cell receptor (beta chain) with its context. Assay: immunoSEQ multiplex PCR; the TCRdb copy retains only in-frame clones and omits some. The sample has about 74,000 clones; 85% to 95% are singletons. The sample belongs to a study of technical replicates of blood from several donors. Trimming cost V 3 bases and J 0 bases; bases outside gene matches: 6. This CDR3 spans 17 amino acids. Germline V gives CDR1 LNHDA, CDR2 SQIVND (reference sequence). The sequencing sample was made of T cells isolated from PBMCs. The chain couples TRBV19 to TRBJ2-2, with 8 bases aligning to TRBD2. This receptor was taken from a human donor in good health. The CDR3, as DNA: TGTGCCAGTAGTATCTTACTAGCGGAGACGAACACCGGGGAGCTGTTTTTT. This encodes CASSILLAETNTGELFF.